What follows describes a single T cell receptor (beta chain). Its antigen is not identified. This sample was taken from a study of vaccination effects on CD4 cells after COVID-19. Regarding the study as a whole: Few convalescent patients were included, and no early post-infection timepoints were sampled. In healthy vaccinees, only 1 of 255 vaccine-induced clones cross-reacted with common cold coronaviruses.

Per germline, CDR1 MNHEY and CDR2 SVGAGI. The CDR3 is 15 residues long. Trimming cost V 5 bases and J 1 base; bases outside gene matches: 8. Method: immunoSEQ multiplex PCR; TCRdb's copy keeps in-frame clones and lacks some. The sample carries tens of thousands of clones, approximately 76% recorded once. Under the ViraFEST assay, PBMC were stimulated with viral peptide pools so that antigen-specific CD4+ T cells expanded. Sequencing was performed afterwards. Investigators separated out CD4+ T cells once approximately 10 days of culture had passed. Each person got two doses of an mRNA SARS-CoV-2 vaccine, BNT162b2 or mRNA-1273. None of the vaccinated had previously contracted SARS-CoV-2, and their nucleocapsid antibodies tested negative. Cultures had half their medium replaced with IL-2 medium on days 3 and 7.

This receptor was identified in a human donor who received a COVID-19 vaccine. The sample was CD4+ T cells from PBMCs cultured with HCoV-229E spike peptides, taken after COVID-19 vaccination. The rearrangement uses TRBV6-5 and TRBJ2-7; 7 bases match TRBD1. In DNA form, the CDR3 reads TGTGCCAGCAGTAACAGACGGGACAGTTCCTACGAGCAGTACTTC. Its protein is CASSNRRDSSYEQYF.